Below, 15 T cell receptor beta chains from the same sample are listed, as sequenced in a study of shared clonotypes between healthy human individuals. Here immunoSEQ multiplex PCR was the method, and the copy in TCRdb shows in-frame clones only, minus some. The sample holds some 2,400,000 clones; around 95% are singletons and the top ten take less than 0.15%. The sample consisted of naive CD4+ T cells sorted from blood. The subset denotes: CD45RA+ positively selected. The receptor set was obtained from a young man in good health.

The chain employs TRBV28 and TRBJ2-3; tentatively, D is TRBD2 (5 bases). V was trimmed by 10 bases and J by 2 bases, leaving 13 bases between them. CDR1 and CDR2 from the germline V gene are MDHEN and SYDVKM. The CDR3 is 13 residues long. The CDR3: CATREPPTDTQYF. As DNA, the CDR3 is TGTGCCACGAGGGAACCGCCCACAGATACGCAGTATTTT.

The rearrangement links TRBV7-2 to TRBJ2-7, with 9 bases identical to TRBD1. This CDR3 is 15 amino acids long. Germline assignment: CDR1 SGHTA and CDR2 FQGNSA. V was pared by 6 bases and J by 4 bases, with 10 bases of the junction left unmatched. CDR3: CASSLGQGSRYEQYF. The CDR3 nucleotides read TGTGCCAGCAGTCTTGGACAGGGGAGTAGGTACGAGCAGTACTTC.

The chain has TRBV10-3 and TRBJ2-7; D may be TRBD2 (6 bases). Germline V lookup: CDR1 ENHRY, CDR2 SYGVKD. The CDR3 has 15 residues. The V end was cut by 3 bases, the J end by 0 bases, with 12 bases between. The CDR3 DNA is TGTGCCATCAGTGAATGGTCGGGAGACTCCTACGAGCAGTACTTC. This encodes CAISEWSGDSYEQYF.

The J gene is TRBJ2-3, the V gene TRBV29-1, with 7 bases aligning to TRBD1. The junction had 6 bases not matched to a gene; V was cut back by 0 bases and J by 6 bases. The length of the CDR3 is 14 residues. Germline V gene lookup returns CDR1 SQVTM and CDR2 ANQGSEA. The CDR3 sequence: CSVEDDRVRDTQYF. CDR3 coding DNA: TGCAGCGTTGAAGATGACAGGGTTAGGGATACGCAGTATTTT.

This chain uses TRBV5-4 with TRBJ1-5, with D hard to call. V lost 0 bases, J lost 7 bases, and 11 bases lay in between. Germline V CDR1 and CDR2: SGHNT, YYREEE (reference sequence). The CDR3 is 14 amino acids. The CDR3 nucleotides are TGTGCCAGCAGCTTGGCCGGAACGAAGCAGCCCCAGCATTTT. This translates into CASSLAGTKQPQHF.

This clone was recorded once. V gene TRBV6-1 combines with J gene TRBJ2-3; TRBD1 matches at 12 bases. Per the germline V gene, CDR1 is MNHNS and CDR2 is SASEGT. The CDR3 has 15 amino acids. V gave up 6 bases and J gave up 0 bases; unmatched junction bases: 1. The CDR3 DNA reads TGTGCCAGCAGGGGACAGGGGGCAAGCACAGATACGCAGTATTTT. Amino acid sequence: CASRGQGASTDTQYF.

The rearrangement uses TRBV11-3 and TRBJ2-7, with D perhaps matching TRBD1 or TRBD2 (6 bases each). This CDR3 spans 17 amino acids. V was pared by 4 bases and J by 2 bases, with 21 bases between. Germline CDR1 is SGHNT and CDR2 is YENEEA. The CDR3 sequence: CASSSQNGGQTPYEQYF. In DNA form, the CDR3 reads TGTGCCAGCAGCTCTCAAAACGGGGGCCAGACGCCCTACGAGCAGTACTTC.

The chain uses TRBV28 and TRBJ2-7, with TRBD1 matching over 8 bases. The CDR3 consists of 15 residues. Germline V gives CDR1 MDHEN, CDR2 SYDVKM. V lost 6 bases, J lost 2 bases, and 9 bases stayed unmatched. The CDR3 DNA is TGTGCCAGCAGGGCCGGGACAGGCGTAGCCTACGAGCAGTACTTC. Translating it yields CASRAGTGVAYEQYF. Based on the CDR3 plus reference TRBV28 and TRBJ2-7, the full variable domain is DVKVTQSSRYLVKRTGEKVFLECVQDMDHENMFWYRQDPGLGLRLIYFSYDVKMKEKGDIPEGYSVSREKKERFSLILESASTNQTSMYLCASRAGTGVAYEQYFGPGTRLTVT.

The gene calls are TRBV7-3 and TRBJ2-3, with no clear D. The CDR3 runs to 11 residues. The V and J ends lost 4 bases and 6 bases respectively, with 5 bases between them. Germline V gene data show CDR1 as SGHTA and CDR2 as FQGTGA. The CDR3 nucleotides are TGTGCCAGCAGCTCGACGGATACGCAGTATTTT. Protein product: CASSSTDTQYF.

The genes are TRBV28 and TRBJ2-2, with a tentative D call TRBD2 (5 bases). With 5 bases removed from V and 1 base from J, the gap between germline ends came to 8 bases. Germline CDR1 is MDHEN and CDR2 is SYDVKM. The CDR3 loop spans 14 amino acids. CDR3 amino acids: CASSPRGNTGELFF. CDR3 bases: TGTGCCAGCAGTCCCCGGGGGAACACCGGGGAGCTGTTTTTT.

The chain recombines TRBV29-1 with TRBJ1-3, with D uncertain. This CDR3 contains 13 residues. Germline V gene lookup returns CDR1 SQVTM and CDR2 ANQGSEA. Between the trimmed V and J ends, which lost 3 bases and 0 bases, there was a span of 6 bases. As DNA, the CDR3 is TGCAGCGTTGAGTACAGCTCTGGAAACACCATATATTTT. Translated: CSVEYSSGNTIYF.

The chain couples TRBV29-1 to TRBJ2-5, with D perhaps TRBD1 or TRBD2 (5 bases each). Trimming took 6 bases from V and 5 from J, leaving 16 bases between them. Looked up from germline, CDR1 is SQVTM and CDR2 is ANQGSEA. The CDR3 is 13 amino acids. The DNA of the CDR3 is TGCAGCGTGGGGGTCAGGGAGCCGGAGACCCAGTACTTC. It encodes CSVGVREPETQYF.

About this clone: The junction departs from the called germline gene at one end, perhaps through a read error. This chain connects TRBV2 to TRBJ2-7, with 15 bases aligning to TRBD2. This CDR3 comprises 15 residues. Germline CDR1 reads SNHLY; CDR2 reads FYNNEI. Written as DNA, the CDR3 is TGTGCCAGCAGTGAAGCGGGGACTAGCGGGAGGCCCGCCGGATTC. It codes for CASSEAGTSGRPAGF. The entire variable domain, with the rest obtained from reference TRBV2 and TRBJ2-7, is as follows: EPEVTQTPSHQVTQMGQEVILRCVPISNHLYFYWYRQILGQKVEFLVSFYNNEISEKSEIFDDQFSVERPDGSNFTLKIRSTKLEDSAMYFCASSEAGTSGRPAGFGPGTRLTVT.

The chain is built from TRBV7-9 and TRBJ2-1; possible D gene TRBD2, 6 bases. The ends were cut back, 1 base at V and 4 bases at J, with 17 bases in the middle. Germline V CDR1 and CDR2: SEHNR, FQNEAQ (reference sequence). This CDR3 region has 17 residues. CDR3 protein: CASSLGFFGTQYNEQFF. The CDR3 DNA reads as TGTGCCAGCAGCTTAGGATTTTTTGGGACTCAGTACAATGAGCAGTTCTTC.

The DNA of the CDR3 is TGTGCCAGCATCAACTTCTTACGGGGCTCAGGAGTTACTGGGGCCAACGTCCTGACTTTC. Translated: CASINFLRGSGVTGANVLTF. V and J are TRBV13 and TRBJ2-6; either TRBD1 or TRBD2 may fit D (5 bases each). Deletions cut 7 bases from V and 2 bases from J, with 27 bases between. This CDR3 has 20 amino acids. CDR1 and CDR2 from the germline V gene are PRHDT and FYEKMQ (reference sequence).